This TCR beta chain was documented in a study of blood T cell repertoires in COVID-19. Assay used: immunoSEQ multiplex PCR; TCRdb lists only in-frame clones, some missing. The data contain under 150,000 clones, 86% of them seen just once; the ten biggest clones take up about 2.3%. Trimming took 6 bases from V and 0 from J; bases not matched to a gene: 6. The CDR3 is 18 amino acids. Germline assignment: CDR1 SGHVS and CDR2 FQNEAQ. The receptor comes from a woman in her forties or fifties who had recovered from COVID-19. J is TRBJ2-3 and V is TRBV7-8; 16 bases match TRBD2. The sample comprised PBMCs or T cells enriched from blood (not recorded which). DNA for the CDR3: TGTGCCAGCAGGGGACTAGCGGGGGGGAGAGCTAGCACAGATACGCAGTATTTT. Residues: CASRGLAGGRASTDTQYF.